The 7 T cell receptor beta chains below were found in one sample sequenced in a study of CD8+ T cells in alopecia areata. Sequencing templates came from extracted RNA that was reverse transcribed into cDNA. TCRdb's table, derived via immunoSEQ multiplex PCR, lists solely in-frame clones and lacks some. The repertoire holds fewer than 250,000 clones, roughly two fifths seen once, with 2% to 3% in the top ten. Documented treatment: oral pan-JAK inhibitor, 5-10 mg twice daily. Sequenced here: CD4+ T cells sorted from blood, sampled at approximately week 36, from a patient treated with tofacitinib. All receptors derive from a human donor with alopecia areata.

This clone was counted between two and nine times. This chain joins TRBV28 and TRBJ1-1; weak D call: TRBD1 (6 bases). The CDR3 consists of 14 residues. Trimming removed 4 bases from V and 7 bases from J, with 16 bases in between. From germline, CDR1 is MDHEN and CDR2 SYDVKM. Here the CDR3 reads CASSYSDSKYEAFF. CDR3 in DNA: TGTGCCAGCAGTTACTCGGACAGCAAGTATGAAGCTTTCTTT.

The chain joins TRBV6-5 to TRBJ1-2, with D possibly matching TRBD1 (6 bases). The ends were cut back, 6 bases at V and 3 bases at J, with 17 bases in the middle. This CDR3 has 15 amino acids. Germline V gene sequence: CDR1 MNHEY, CDR2 SVGAGI. Here the CDR3 reads CASSLGAGRDYGYTF. The DNA for the CDR3 is TGTGCCAGCAGCCTGGGGGCAGGGAGGGACTATGGCTACACCTTC.

This clone was seen at least ten times. The CDR3 reads CASSPATDTQYF. The CDR3 nucleotides read TGTGCCAGCAGCCCTGCTACAGATACGCAGTATTTT. V gene TRBV7-2 combines with J gene TRBJ2-3; no clear D. Germline values: CDR1 SGHTA, CDR2 FQGNSA. The CDR3 loop spans 12 amino acids. V was trimmed by 5 bases and J by 3 bases, leaving 6 bases between them.

This clone was detected only a few times. The V and J genes are TRBV10-3 and TRBJ2-7; TRBD2 agrees at 10 bases. CDR3 size: 14 residues. Looked up from germline, CDR1 is ENHRY and CDR2 is SYGVKD. Trimming at V came to 7 bases and at J to 4 bases, leaving 7 bases not matched to a gene. In DNA form, the CDR3 reads TGTGCCATCAATCGGAGCGGGAGGGTATACGAGCAGTACTTC. This translates into CAINRSGRVYEQYF.

The chain has TRBV5-1 and TRBJ2-3, with TRBD2 matching 10 bases. The V gene end was trimmed by 1 base and the J gene end by 4 bases; junction bases not matched to a gene: 3. The CDR3 is made up of 15 amino acids. CDR1 and CDR2 (germline): SGHRS, YFSETQ. The CDR3 is CASSLPSGSADTQYF. Written as DNA, the CDR3 is TGCGCCAGCAGCTTGCCTAGCGGGAGTGCAGATACGCAGTATTTT.

The J gene is TRBJ1-4, the V gene TRBV29-1, with a weak D call TRBD1 (5 bases). V lost 4 bases and J 5 bases, leaving 11 bases between the germline ends. Germline CDR1 reads SQVTM; CDR2 reads ANQGSEA. The CDR3 is 13 amino acids. This CDR3 is CSVARQPNEKLFF. The CDR3 DNA follows: TGCAGCGTTGCCCGACAGCCCAATGAAAAACTGTTTTTT. Complete variable domain (other parts from reference TRBV29-1 and TRBJ1-4): SAVISQKPSRDICQRGTSLTIQCQVDSQVTMMFWYRQQPGQSLTLIATANQGSEATYESGFVIDKFPISRPNLTFSTLTVSNMSPEDSSIYLCSVARQPNEKLFFGSGTQLSVL.

The chain employs TRBV7-2 and TRBJ1-5; a weak D match, TRBD1 (5 bases). CDR3 length equals 19 residues. Germline CDR1 SGHTA, CDR2 FQGNSA. Deletions cut 2 bases from V and 0 bases from J, with 20 bases between. The CDR3 DNA sequence: TGTGCCAGCAGCTTACAGTTTGGTCCTCGGGGGAGTAGCAATCAGCCCCAGCATTTT. Its translation: CASSLQFGPRGSSNQPQHF. The full variable domain, completed using reference TRBV7-2 and TRBJ1-5, is GAGVSQSPSNKVTEKGKDVELRCDPISGHTALYWYRQSLGQGLEFLIYFQGNSAPDKSGLPSDRFSAERTGGSVSTLTIQRTQQEDSAVYLCASSLQFGPRGSSNQPQHFGDGTRLSIL.